A single sample is the source of the 26 T cell receptor beta chains below, sequenced in a study of T cell repertoires in cytomegalovirus infection. TCRdb called the reads again in MiXCR, with one record for every CDR3 protein. This table holds about 200,000 distinct CDR3 sequences, roughly 9.8% found once. The source material was PBMCs. These receptor sequences come from a human donor in good health (CMV status not recorded). Some clones in this sample may be carry-over from other donors' samples.

The chain couples TRBV29-1 to TRBJ2-1; maybe TRBD1 (7 bases). The CDR3 sequence is 17 residues long. The V gene's germline CDR1 is SQVTM and CDR2 ANQGSEA. V was clipped by 7 bases and J by 2 bases, with 24 bases between them. CDR3 sequence reads: CSALGGIGGQTYNEQFF. DNA for the CDR3: TGCAGCGCCTTAGGGGGGATAGGGGGACAGACCTACAATGAGCAGTTCTTC.

A note on this clonotype: This may stem from a read error, because a much larger clone lies one nucleotide away. The chain is built from TRBV7-2 and TRBJ2-1, with 7 positions matching TRBD2. The last part of the DNA fits TRBJ2-7 better; the J call may be wrong. The CDR3 spans 16 residues. Germline lookup yields CDR1 SGHTA and CDR2 FQGNSA. CDR3 amino acids: CASSLVSLADYNEQYF. The DNA of the CDR3 is TGTGCCAGCAGCTTAGTTAGTCTAGCGGACTACAATGAGCAGTACTTC.

Only a few counts were recorded for this clonotype. The chain is built from TRBV6-2 or TRBV6-3 and TRBJ2-1; 11 nucleotides align to TRBD2. CDR3 length equals 18 residues. CDR1 is MNHEY, CDR2 SVGEGT, per germline. Trimming cost V 0 bases and J 4 bases; bases outside gene matches: 8. In DNA form, the CDR3 reads TGTGCCAGCAGTTACTCGGAATCCGGGACTAGCGGATACAATGAGCAGTTCTTC. Translation gives CASSYSESGTSGYNEQFF.

The sample holds many counts of this clonotype. This chain links TRBV11-2 with TRBJ2-7; 12 bases align to TRBD1. The germline V gene has CDR1 SGHAT and CDR2 FQNNGV. CDR3 length: 19 residues. The J segment lost 3 bases and the V segment lost 1 base, leaving 13 bases of the junction unmatched. In DNA, the CDR3 is TGTGCCAGCAGCTTAGTAGGCGGGACAGGGGGCGTAAGGGGCTACGAGCAGTACTTC. This codes for CASSLVGGTGGVRGYEQYF.

This clonotype has at least ten counts. The chain recombines TRBV28 with TRBJ2-1; no clear D. The V and J ends lost 3 bases and 4 bases respectively, with 13 bases between them. Germline V gives CDR1 MDHEN, CDR2 SYDVKM. The length of the CDR3 is 15 residues. CDR3 loop: CASSFTRPSYNEQFF. CDR3 DNA sequence: TGTGCCAGCAGTTTCACCCGGCCGTCATACAATGAGCAGTTCTTC.

As regards this clonotype: A much larger clone is a single base away; this may be a read error. The chain has TRBV28 and TRBJ1-4; D perhaps matches TRBD1 (5 bases). The germline V gene has CDR1 MDHEN and CDR2 SYDVKM. The CDR3 is made up of 15 amino acids. V lost 6 bases and J lost 0, with 11 bases in between. This chain's CDR3 is CASRSIGATNEKLFF. The DNA of the CDR3 is TGTGCCAGCAGGTCGATAGGGGCAACTAATGAAAAACTGTTTTTT.

This clonotype was recorded at least ten times. V is TRBV11-2 and J is TRBJ2-1, with D unresolved. CDR3 length: 16 residues. Per germline, CDR1 SGHAT and CDR2 FQNNGV. Trimming removed 5 bases from V and 0 bases from J, with 14 bases in between. CDR3 in DNA: TGTGCCAGCAGCCTGACGTTGTCGAGCTCCTACAATGAGCAGTTCTTC. Its protein is CASSLTLSSSYNEQFF.

This clonotype occurred a few times. The chain is built from TRBV12-3 or TRBV12-4 and TRBJ2-2; D call uncertain. The CDR3 is made up of 15 amino acids. Trimming pared 3 bases from V and 3 bases from J, leaving 11 bases between. The DNA of the CDR3 is TGTGCCAGCAGTTTCAAGGAACGAGACACCGGGGAGCTGTTTTTT. Protein sequence: CASSFKERDTGELFF.

In the case of this clonotype: A single base separates this from a much larger clone, so it may be a read error. The chain joins TRBV12-3 or TRBV12-4 to TRBJ1-2, with D possibly being TRBD1 (6 bases). The CDR3 runs to 13 residues. V lost 3 bases and J lost 2, with 7 bases in between. CDR3 in amino acids: CASSFDRNYGYTF. CDR3 bases: TGTGCCAGCAGTTTCGACAGGAACTATGGCTACACCTTC.

The rearrangement joins TRBV19 to TRBJ1-5; D call uncertain. Germline CDR1 and CDR2: LNHDA and SQIVND (reference sequence). This CDR3 region has 12 residues. V gave up 2 bases and J gave up 4 bases, with 3 bases separating them. As DNA, the CDR3 is TGTGCCAGTAGTATAAGGAATCAGCCCCAGCATTTT. This translates into CASSIRNQPQHF.

In its sample, this clonotype was seen many times. V and J are TRBV7-2 and TRBJ1-2; D gene ambiguous. This CDR3 region has 14 residues. Germline V lookup: CDR1 SGHTA, CDR2 FQGNSA. The ends were cut back, 1 base at V and 4 bases at J, with 10 bases in the middle. The CDR3 region has the DNA TGTGCCAGCAGCTTAGGTCCGGCGGCCTATGGCTACACCTTC. Its protein is CASSLGPAAYGYTF.

This sequence joins TRBV4-1 and TRBJ2-7; D possibly corresponds to TRBD2 (5 bases). The V end was cut by 0 bases, the J end by 6 bases, with 18 bases between. The CDR3 is made up of 16 amino acids. Germline V lookup: CDR1 MGHRA, CDR2 YSYEKL. The chain's CDR3 is CASSQDRGNLKGEQYF. CDR3 DNA sequence: TGCGCCAGCAGCCAAGATCGGGGTAATTTAAAGGGCGAGCAGTACTTC.

V is TRBV24-1 and J is TRBJ1-5; perhaps TRBD1 as D (5 bases). V was clipped by 5 bases and J by 0 bases, with 10 bases between them. The CDR3 covers 15 residues. Germline loops: CDR1 KGHDR, CDR2 SFDVKD. The CDR3, as DNA: TGTGCCACCAGTGGTTCAGGGAATAGCAATCAGCCCCAGCATTTT. Encoded protein: CATSGSGNSNQPQHF.

This clonotype was detected only a few times. The rearrangement uses TRBV6-2 or TRBV6-3 and TRBJ1-1, with D maybe TRBD1 (6 bases). CDR1 and CDR2 (germline): MNHEY, SVGEGT. With 2 bases removed from V and 7 bases from J, the gap between germline ends came to 11 bases. The CDR3 has 13 residues. The CDR3 protein is CASSYRGGIEAFF. CDR3 sequence (DNA): TGTGCCAGCAGTTACCGGGGGGGCATTGAAGCTTTCTTT.

The table lists this clonotype with many counts. This sequence joins TRBV7-2 and TRBJ2-1; TRBD1 or TRBD2 may be the D gene (6 bases each). Germline V lookup: CDR1 SGHTA, CDR2 FQGNSA. CDR3 length: 17 residues. Trimming pared 5 bases from V and 0 bases from J, leaving 17 bases between. Here the CDR3 reads CASSGTGTPHSYNEQFF. The DNA of the CDR3 is TGTGCCAGCAGCGGAACAGGGACTCCCCACTCCTACAATGAGCAGTTCTTC.

Many counts were recorded for this clonotype. The chain combines TRBV7-2 with TRBJ2-7; 8 bases are a match to TRBD1. V lost 7 bases to trimming and J lost 4 bases; unmatched junction nucleotides: 9. The CDR3 length is 14 residues. Germline assignment: CDR1 SGHTA and CDR2 FQGNSA. The CDR3 sequence is CASTETGDVYEQYF. In DNA, the CDR3 is TGTGCCAGCACCGAGACAGGGGACGTTTACGAGCAGTACTTC.

This clonotype has only a few counts. The chain employs TRBV20-1 and TRBJ1-2, with 9 bases fitting TRBD1. V trimming: 6 bases; J trimming: 6 bases; junction bases outside the gene matches: 8. The germline V gene has CDR1 DFQATT and CDR2 SNEGSKA (reference sequence). The CDR3 has 13 residues. The CDR3 bases are TGCAGTGCACCACGGGACAGGGTAGATGGCTACACCTTC. It encodes CSAPRDRVDGYTF.

This clonotype was observed a handful of times. J is TRBJ1-1 and V is TRBV7-3; D remains ambiguous. The CDR3 consists of 15 residues. V was clipped by 2 bases and J by 1 base, with 11 bases between them. Germline V gene sequence: CDR1 SGHTA, CDR2 FQGTGA. CDR3 sequence: CASSLEVEANTEAFF. CDR3 nucleotide sequence: TGTGCCAGCAGCTTAGAAGTTGAAGCGAACACTGAAGCTTTCTTT.

In its sample, this clonotype was seen many times. The chain uses TRBV7-2 and TRBJ1-1, with TRBD1 matching 7 bases. The CDR3 extends over 13 amino acids. V was pared by 5 bases and J by 8 bases, with 8 bases of the junction left unmatched. The germline gives CDR1 SGHTA, CDR2 FQGNSA. The CDR3 coding sequence is TGTGCCAGCAGCCAACAAGACAGGGCAGAAGCTTTCTTT. This gives the protein CASSQQDRAEAFF. Filled out from reference TRBV7-2 and TRBJ1-1, the complete variable domain reads GAGVSQSPSNKVTEKGKDVELRCDPISGHTALYWYRQSLGQGLEFLIYFQGNSAPDKSGLPSDRFSAERTGGSVSTLTIQRTQQEDSAVYLCASSQQDRAEAFFGQGTRLTVV.

This clonotype showed up just a few times. CDR3 DNA sequence: TGCAGTGCTAGTATCGCACAGGGAACCGGGGAGCTGTTTTTT. This sequence encodes CSASIAQGTGELFF. V usage is TRBV20-1 and J usage is TRBJ2-2, with D perhaps TRBD1 (6 bases). Germline assignment: CDR1 DFQATT and CDR2 SNEGSKA (reference sequence). This CDR3 contains 14 residues. V gave up 3 bases and J gave up 5 bases, with 13 bases separating them.

This clonotype occurred many times. The genes are TRBV7-8 and TRBJ1-5; D possibly corresponds to TRBD1 (5 bases). Trimming removed 4 bases at V and 3 bases at J, with 10 bases between. The CDR3 contains 14 residues. Germline V lookup: CDR1 SGHVS, CDR2 FQNEAQ. The CDR3 here is CASSSQGFNQPQHF. The DNA of the CDR3 is TGTGCCAGCAGCTCCCAGGGATTCAATCAGCCCCAGCATTTT. The full variable domain, completed using reference TRBV7-8 and TRBJ1-5, is GAGVSQSPRYKVAKRGQDVALRCDPISGHVSLFWYQQALGQGPEFLTYFQNEAQLDKSGLPSDRFFAERPEGSVSTLKIQRTQQEDSAVYLCASSSQGFNQPQHFGDGTRLSIL.

This clonotype showed up just a few times. The gene calls are TRBV6-2 or TRBV6-3 and TRBJ2-3; D remains unclear. CDR3 size: 15 residues. Per the germline V gene, CDR1 is MNHEY and CDR2 is SVGEGT. Trimming removed 5 bases from V and 5 bases from J, with 17 bases in between. CDR3 sequence: CASSGLLSVGDTQYF. DNA of the CDR3: TGTGCCAGCAGTGGCCTTCTGAGCGTGGGAGATACGCAGTATTTT.

This clonotype was counted only a few times. The chain employs TRBV27 and TRBJ1-2; the D gene is possibly TRBD1 (5 bases). Trimming pared 5 bases from V and 5 bases from J, leaving 12 bases between. Germline-derived CDR1 and CDR2 are MNHEY and SMNVEV (reference sequence). CDR3 length: 13 amino acids. The CDR3 is CASSTRQGYGYTF. The CDR3 DNA follows: TGTGCCAGCAGTACTCGTCAGGGATATGGCTACACCTTC.

At least ten counts were recorded for this clonotype. The chain recombines TRBV7-2 with TRBJ1-1; no firm D call. The V end was cut by 8 bases, the J end by 1 base, with 14 bases between. The CDR3 sequence is 14 residues long. Germline assignment: CDR1 SGHTA and CDR2 FQGNSA. This chain's CDR3 is CASDTLHRNTEAFF. The CDR3 nucleotides read TGTGCCAGCGACACTTTACACAGGAACACTGAAGCTTTCTTT.

In this sample, this clonotype turned up many times. The rearrangement uses TRBV12-3 or TRBV12-4 and TRBJ1-2; possibly TRBD1 for D (5 bases). The CDR3 covers 12 residues. The V gene lost 4 bases and the J gene lost 8 bases, with 11 bases spanning the gap. The CDR3 bases are TGTGCCAGCAGTTCCGGGGCAGACGGCTACACCTTC. It specifies CASSSGADGYTF.

This clonotype was recorded many times. The J gene is TRBJ1-4, the V gene TRBV7-2; D gene ambiguous. The germline V gene has CDR1 SGHTA and CDR2 FQGNSA. V was clipped by 6 bases and J by 2 bases, with 10 bases between them. There are 14 residues in the CDR3. The CDR3 reads CASSWSLTNEKLFF. The CDR3 DNA reads TGTGCCAGCAGTTGGAGCCTGACTAATGAAAAACTGTTTTTT.